The clone carrying this T cell receptor (beta chain) occurred once. In the source study's methods: Nucleated cell number was recorded as an estimate derived from reference gene primer amplification. The protocol was immunoSEQ multiplex PCR, while the TCRdb copy is restricted to in-frame clones and leaves out a portion. The D gene and trimming were derived from the DNA, and the V and J assignments and clone size from that table. In the table there are about 35,000 clones, more than 80% of which are singletons. Unmatched junction bases numbered 4, after V lost 2 bases and J lost 13 bases. Germline V gives CDR1 SGHKS, CDR2 YYEKEE (reference sequence). The CDR3 length is 13 residues. The data were taken from a study of blood T cell repertoires in COVID-19.

This TCR came from a man in his sixties with active or convalescent COVID-19. The material sequenced was peripheral blood. The chain links TRBV5-5 to TRBJ2-2; 11 bases fit TRBD2. The CDR3 nucleotides are TGTGCCAGCAGCTTCACTAGCGGGGGAGGGCTGTTTTTT. It specifies CASSFTSGGGLFF.